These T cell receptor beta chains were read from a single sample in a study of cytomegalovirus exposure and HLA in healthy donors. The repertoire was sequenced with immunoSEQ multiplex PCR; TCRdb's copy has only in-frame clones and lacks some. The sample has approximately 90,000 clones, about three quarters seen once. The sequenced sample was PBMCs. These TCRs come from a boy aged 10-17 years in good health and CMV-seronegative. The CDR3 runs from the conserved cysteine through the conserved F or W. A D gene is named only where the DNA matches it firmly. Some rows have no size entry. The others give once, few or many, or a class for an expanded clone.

DNA: TGTGCCAGCAGCTTTGGTCTCAGTAGCACAGATACGCAGTATTTT
CDR3: CASSFGLSSTDTQYF
V: TRBV7-9
J: TRBJ2-3
size: NA
D: NA

DNA: TGCGCCAGCAGCCAAGATCCAGGACAGGGCTCAGAGACCCAGTACTTC
CDR3: CASSQDPGQGSETQYF
V: TRBV4-3
J: TRBJ2-5
size: few
D: TRBD1

DNA: TGTGCCAGCAGTTCAACCCGACAGGGGCCCTCCTACGAGCAGTACTTC
CDR3: CASSSTRQGPSYEQYF
V: TRBV28
J: TRBJ2-7
size: NA
D: TRBD1

DNA: TGTGCCAGCAGCTTTGACAGGGGTGGCGTTCGTACCCAGGGGACTGAAGCTTTCTTT
CDR3: CASSFDRGGVRTQGTEAFF
V: TRBV7-9
J: TRBJ1-1
size: NA
D: TRBD1

DNA: TGTGCCAGCTCACAACCGGGACAGGGAGCGTCCTACGAGCAGTACTTC
CDR3: CASSQPGQGASYEQYF
V: TRBV18
J: TRBJ2-7
size: NA
D: TRBD1

DNA: TGTGCCAGCAGCGTCCGGGAGGGCCTAGGGAATGAGCAGTTCTTC
CDR3: CASSVREGLGNEQFF
V: TRBV9
J: TRBJ2-1
size: few
D: TRBD2

DNA: TGTGCCAGCAGTGACGAGCCATATAGCAATCAGCCCCAGCATTTT
CDR3: CASSDEPYSNQPQHF
V: TRBV2
J: TRBJ1-5
size: NA
D: NA

DNA: TGTGCCAGCAGCTTGGGTGGGACTACTAATTCACCCCTCCACTTT
CDR3: CASSLGGTTNSPLHF
V: TRBV5-6
J: TRBJ1-6
size: few
D: NA

DNA: TGCGCCAGCAGCTTAAGAGCAGGGGGGTACGAGCAGTACTTC
CDR3: CASSLRAGGYEQYF
V: TRBV5-1
J: TRBJ2-7
size: NA
D: NA

DNA: TGTGCCAGCAGATTGGTCCCGGAGGCCTACGAGCAGTACTTC
CDR3: CASRLVPEAYEQYF
V: TRBV6-5
J: TRBJ2-7
size: NA
D: NA

DNA: TGTGCCAGCAGCCGAGCGGGGGGGTGGTACGAGCAGTACTTC
CDR3: CASSRAGGWYEQYF
V: TRBV28
J: TRBJ2-7
size: NA
D: TRBD2

DNA: TGTGCCAGCAGCCGTGAGATCAACTATGGCTACACCTTC
CDR3: CASSREINYGYTF
V: TRBV27
J: TRBJ1-2
size: once
D: NA

DNA: TGTGCCAGCAGCTTTGGGCGAGAGACCCAGTACTTC
CDR3: CASSFGRETQYF
V: TRBV7-2
J: TRBJ2-5
size: NA
D: NA

DNA: TGTGCCAGCAGGACAGGGGGCTATGGCTACACCTTC
CDR3: CASRTGGYGYTF
V: TRBV27
J: TRBJ1-2
size: NA
D: TRBD1

DNA: TGCGCCAGCAGCCAAGAAGGTCTAGCGGGGTCATCCTACAATGAGCAGTTCTTC
CDR3: CASSQEGLAGSSYNEQFF
V: TRBV4-3
J: TRBJ2-1
size: NA
D: TRBD2

DNA: TGTGCCAGTAGTATAGGCGGCAGCTACGAGCAGTACTTC
CDR3: CASSIGGSYEQYF
V: TRBV19
J: TRBJ2-7
size: few
D: NA

DNA: TGTGCCAGCAGTATAAACAGGGGCGATGAGCAGTTCTTC
CDR3: CASSINRGDEQFF
V: TRBV27
J: TRBJ2-1
size: NA
D: TRBD1

DNA: TGTGCCAGCAGCTCCCACAGGGGCGCAGGGTATGGCTACACCTTC
CDR3: CASSSHRGAGYGYTF
V: TRBV7-2
J: TRBJ1-2
size: NA
D: TRBD1

DNA: TGTGCCAGCACGATCCGGGACAGGACGATCTTC
CDR3: CASTIRDRTIF
V: TRBV25-1
J: TRBJ1-2
size: NA
D: TRBD1

DNA: TGTGCCAGCAGTACGATTCCCGGGACAAAGCACGAGCAGTACTTC
CDR3: CASSTIPGTKHEQYF
V: TRBV28
J: TRBJ2-7
size: few
D: NA

DNA: TGCGCCAGCAGCTTGACCCAGGGATTGGCCACTGAAGCTTTCTTT
CDR3: CASSLTQGLATEAFF
V: TRBV5-1
J: TRBJ1-1
size: few
D: NA

DNA: TGTGCCTGGGGGACAGGGCACAATCAGCCCCAGCATTTT
CDR3: CAWGTGHNQPQHF
V: TRBV30
J: TRBJ1-5
size: NA
D: TRBD1

DNA: TGTGCCAGTAGTATAGATCTCGGGAATTCACCCCTCCACTTT
CDR3: CASSIDLGNSPLHF
V: TRBV19
J: TRBJ1-6
size: NA
D: NA

DNA: TGTGCCTGGAGCGCCGCGGGAGGCACAGATACGCAGTATTTT
CDR3: CAWSAAGGTDTQYF
V: TRBV30
J: TRBJ2-3
size: NA
D: TRBD2

DNA: TGTGCCAGTAGTCCAAAGGGACAGGGTCCCTCCTACGAGCAGTACTTC
CDR3: CASSPKGQGPSYEQYF
V: TRBV19
J: TRBJ2-7
size: few
D: TRBD1

DNA: TGCGCCAGCAGCCAAGATGGCCCTCAGGACACTGAAGCTTTCTTT
CDR3: CASSQDGPQDTEAFF
V: TRBV4-1
J: TRBJ1-1
size: NA
D: NA

DNA: TGTGCCAGCAGTGATGACAGGAACACCGGGGAGCTGTTTTTT
CDR3: CASSDDRNTGELFF
V: TRBV25-1
J: TRBJ2-2
size: NA
D: NA

DNA: TGTGCCAGCAGCTTTACAGGGGACGAGCAGTACTTC
CDR3: CASSFTGDEQYF
V: TRBV5-5
J: TRBJ2-7
size: few
D: TRBD1

DNA: TGTGCCAGCAGCCCCTTTGAGGGCCTGAACACTGAAGCTTTCTTT
CDR3: CASSPFEGLNTEAFF
V: TRBV7-9
J: TRBJ1-1
size: NA
D: NA

DNA: TGTGCCAGCAGCACTACCCTCCCAGTAATGGGCACAGATACGCAGTATTTT
CDR3: CASSTTLPVMGTDTQYF
V: TRBV7-9
J: TRBJ2-3
size: NA
D: NA

DNA: TGCGCCAGCAGCCAAGATATAAAGACCCAGTACTTC
CDR3: CASSQDIKTQYF
V: TRBV4-1
J: TRBJ2-5
size: NA
D: NA

DNA: TGCAGCGTTGACAGGGCCGGCACTGAAGCTTTCTTT
CDR3: CSVDRAGTEAFF
V: TRBV29-1
J: TRBJ1-1
size: few
D: NA

DNA: TGTGCCAGCAGCCTACCGCGTCAGCCCCAGCATTTT
CDR3: CASSLPRQPQHF
V: TRBV7-2
J: TRBJ1-5
size: NA
D: NA

DNA: TGTGCCAGCAGTCCTTGGACAGGGGAGGGAGAGACCCAGTACTTC
CDR3: CASSPWTGEGETQYF
V: TRBV6-1
J: TRBJ2-5
size: NA
D: TRBD1

DNA: TGTGCCACCTACCCCAGGCAGATCTCCTACGAGCAGTACTTC
CDR3: CATYPRQISYEQYF
V: TRBV7-3
J: TRBJ2-7
size: once
D: NA

DNA: TGTGCCAGCAGCTTAGTGGGAGGGGACACTGAAGCTTTCTTT
CDR3: CASSLVGGDTEAFF
V: TRBV7-9
J: TRBJ1-1
size: few
D: NA

DNA: TGTGCCATCAGTGAAGCAGGGGATAACCAGCCCCAGCATTTT
CDR3: CAISEAGDNQPQHF
V: TRBV10-3
J: TRBJ1-5
size: NA
D: NA

DNA: TGTGCCAGCAGTGCCCGGGACAGGGGGTTCTCTAACTATGGCTACACCTTC
CDR3: CASSARDRGFSNYGYTF
V: TRBV28
J: TRBJ1-2
size: NA
D: TRBD1

DNA: TGTGCCAGCAGTTACGCCAGCGGTAGCACAGATACGCAGTATTTT
CDR3: CASSYASGSTDTQYF
V: TRBV6-5
J: TRBJ2-3
size: NA
D: NA

DNA: TGTGCCAGCAGCCCGGCGGGACTTTCAACCTACGAGCAGTACTTC
CDR3: CASSPAGLSTYEQYF
V: TRBV6-5
J: TRBJ2-7
size: NA
D: NA

DNA: TGTGCCAGCAGCGGACCGGGACAGGAGAGCTCCTACGAGCAGTACTTC
CDR3: CASSGPGQESSYEQYF
V: TRBV11-2
J: TRBJ2-7
size: NA
D: TRBD1

DNA: TGTGCCAGCGGACAGGGTTTTCAGCCCCAGCATTTT
CDR3: CASGQGFQPQHF
V: TRBV6-5
J: TRBJ1-5
size: NA
D: TRBD1

DNA: TGTGCCAGCAGCGTAGCGGGGACTAGTGGATTAGAGACCCAGTACTTC
CDR3: CASSVAGTSGLETQYF
V: TRBV9
J: TRBJ2-5
size: NA
D: TRBD2

DNA: TGCAGCGTTGAGGTCAGGGCCAATGAGCAGTTCTTC
CDR3: CSVEVRANEQFF
V: TRBV29-1
J: TRBJ2-1
size: few
D: NA

DNA: TGTGCCAGCAGCTTGGGATCGGGGAATGAAAAACTGTTTTTT
CDR3: CASSLGSGNEKLFF
V: TRBV5-6
J: TRBJ1-4
size: NA
D: NA

DNA: TGTGCCAGCAGTAAAGGACTAGCGGACTCAGATACGCAGTATTTT
CDR3: CASSKGLADSDTQYF
V: TRBV6-4
J: TRBJ2-3
size: NA
D: TRBD2

DNA: TGCAGCGCAGTGGCCCGCAGTCCTGAAGCTTTCTTT
CDR3: CSAVARSPEAFF
V: TRBV29-1
J: TRBJ1-1
size: NA
D: NA

DNA: TGTGCCTGGAGCGAACTTAGGGGACAGGGGTATTTTTCACCCCTCCACTTT
CDR3: CAWSELRGQGYFSPLHF
V: TRBV30
J: TRBJ1-6
size: few
D: TRBD1

DNA: TGTGCCAGCAGCTTGGACGTCGGCGGGAATGAGCAGTTCTTC
CDR3: CASSLDVGGNEQFF
V: TRBV12-1
J: TRBJ2-1
size: NA
D: NA

DNA: TGTGCCACCAGCAGAGCGGGGGTCACTAATGAAAAACTGTTTTTT
CDR3: CATSRAGVTNEKLFF
V: TRBV15
J: TRBJ1-4
size: NA
D: NA

DNA: TGTGCCAGCAGCTCGCAGTCTAACACTGAAGCTTTCTTT
CDR3: CASSSQSNTEAFF
V: TRBV7-3
J: TRBJ1-1
size: NA
D: NA

DNA: TGTGCCAGAAGCCCGGGGACAGGAAACTATGAAAAACTGTTTTTT
CDR3: CARSPGTGNYEKLFF
V: TRBV5-3
J: TRBJ1-4
size: NA
D: TRBD1

DNA: TGTGCCTGGAGTCGCGCGCGACAGGGCGCTAGCAATCAGCCCCAGCATTTT
CDR3: CAWSRARQGASNQPQHF
V: TRBV30
J: TRBJ1-5
size: NA
D: TRBD1

DNA: TGTGCCAGCAGCTTAGCGCAGGGGACCTACAATGAGCAGTTCTTC
CDR3: CASSLAQGTYNEQFF
V: TRBV7-9
J: TRBJ2-1
size: few
D: NA

DNA: TGCAGCGTTGGAGGGTTCGACGAGCAGTACTTC
CDR3: CSVGGFDEQYF
V: TRBV29-1
J: TRBJ2-7
size: NA
D: NA

DNA: TGCAGCGCCGCCCACGGTACTAGCGCCATCTACGAGCAGTACTTC
CDR3: CSAAHGTSAIYEQYF
V: TRBV29-1
J: TRBJ2-7
size: NA
D: TRBD2

DNA: TGTGCCAGCAGCTTACGGGAAAATCAGCCCCAGCATTTT
CDR3: CASSLRENQPQHF
V: TRBV7-9
J: TRBJ1-5
size: few
D: NA

DNA: TGTGCCAGCAGCAATGGGACAGGGTATGGCTACACCTTC
CDR3: CASSNGTGYGYTF
V: TRBV7-3
J: TRBJ1-2
size: NA
D: TRBD1

DNA: TGTGCCTGGAGTGTAGGCGGCCAGCCCCAGCATTTT
CDR3: CAWSVGGQPQHF
V: TRBV30
J: TRBJ1-5
size: NA
D: NA